Below, 18 T cell receptor beta chains from the same sample are listed, as sequenced in a study of shared clonotypes between healthy human individuals. This table comes from immunoSEQ multiplex PCR, and its TCRdb copy is limited to in-frame clones, with some not included. The sample contains around 990,000 clones, 60% to 80% of which appear only once. Material for sequencing was memory CD4+ T cells from PBMCs. Described subset: CD45RA-negative fraction. The receptors were sampled from a man between 18 and 29 years old in good health. Some clones in this sample may be carry-over from other donors' samples.

The chain is built from TRBV5-6 and TRBJ2-5; D may be TRBD2 (5 bases). V was clipped by 4 bases and J by 7 bases, with 20 bases between them. The CDR3 spans 15 residues. Germline lookup yields CDR1 SGHDT and CDR2 YYEEEE. The chain's CDR3 is CASSLVGRPEGTQYF. In nucleotides, the CDR3 is TGTGCCAGCAGCCTGGTTGGACGGCCCGAGGGGACCCAGTACTTC.

The chain is built from TRBV11-3 and TRBJ2-1, with TRBD1 identical over 9 bases. Germline-derived CDR1 and CDR2 are SGHNT and YENEEA. J was trimmed by 9 bases and V by 8 bases; bases with no gene match: 11. The CDR3 length is 14 residues. This CDR3 is CASGPGQGVGEQFF. CDR3 bases: TGTGCCAGCGGCCCGGGACAGGGTGTGGGTGAGCAGTTCTTC.

The rearrangement links TRBV5-4 to TRBJ1-2; D gene ambiguous. The CDR3 totals 15 residues. The germline V gene has CDR1 SGHNT and CDR2 YYREEE (reference sequence). V dropped 0 bases and J dropped 6 bases, with 15 bases sitting between them. CDR3 in amino acids: CASSLAGVPGDGYTF. CDR3 sequence (DNA): TGTGCCAGCAGCTTGGCGGGAGTACCCGGGGATGGCTACACCTTC. The variable domain in full, completed from reference TRBV5-4 and TRBJ1-2, reads ETGVTQSPTHLIKTRGQQVTLRCSSQSGHNTVSWYQQALGQGPQFIFQYYREEENGRGNFPPRFSGLQFPNYSSELNVNALELDDSALYLCASSLAGVPGDGYTFGSGTRLTVV.

To note about this clone: The junction and the germline gene differ at one end; a read error may be behind it. This chain connects TRBV20-1 to TRBJ2-7; 7 bases are a match to TRBD2. Germline values: CDR1 DFQATT, CDR2 SNEGSKA (reference sequence). The CDR3 totals 11 residues. Here the CDR3 reads CSARGGLFVDF. The CDR3 DNA follows: TGCAGTGCTAGAGGGGGACTATTCGTAGACTTC.

A single count supports this clone. The chain links TRBV5-1 to TRBJ2-2, with 7 nucleotides matching TRBD1. The CDR3 is made up of 14 amino acids. V gave up 8 bases and J gave up 6 bases; unmatched junction bases: 10. The germline gives CDR1 SGHRS, CDR2 YFSETQ. The CDR3 DNA follows: TGCGCCAGGACGGGACAGTACGGGGCCGGGGAGCTGTTTTTT. Translated, it gives CARTGQYGAGELFF.

The chain links TRBV29-1 to TRBJ2-2; the D gene is possibly TRBD2 (7 bases). Germline V gene sequence: CDR1 SQVTM, CDR2 ANQGSEA. V lost 6 bases and J 7 bases, leaving 18 bases between the germline ends. The CDR3 runs 14 residues. CDR3 coding DNA: TGCAGCGTAGGGGGACTAACCTTTGGCGGGGAGCTGTTTTTT. It codes for CSVGGLTFGGELFF.

CDR3 in amino acids: CASSKGGLGTGWVQPQHF. CDR3 nucleotide sequence: TGTGCCAGCAGCAAAGGTGGGCTCGGGACAGGGTGGGTTCAGCCCCAGCATTTT. This chain joins TRBV21-1 and TRBJ1-5; TRBD1 is the table's D call, not checked against the DNA. TRBV21-1 is a known pseudogene. The CDR3 is made up of 18 amino acids.

J is TRBJ2-5 and V is TRBV7-3; D may be TRBD2 (5 bases). The V and J ends lost 2 bases and 5 bases respectively, with 9 bases between them. The germline gives CDR1 SGHTA, CDR2 FQGTGA. CDR3 size: 13 residues. CDR3: CASSLGGPETQYF. As DNA, the CDR3 is TGTGCCAGCAGCTTAGGAGGACCGGAGACCCAGTACTTC.

The chain is built from TRBV27 and TRBJ1-1, with a weak D call TRBD1 (6 bases). This CDR3 spans 12 amino acids. Per the germline V gene, CDR1 is MNHEY and CDR2 is SMNVEV (reference sequence). V lost 7 bases and J 3 bases, leaving 9 bases between the germline ends. The CDR3 sequence is CASKGGYTEAFF. The CDR3 DNA follows: TGTGCCAGCAAAGGGGGGTACACTGAAGCTTTCTTT.

A word on this clone: Different DNA sequences within this sample yield the same CDR3. The V and J genes are TRBV28 and TRBJ2-7, with 11 bases aligning to TRBD1. This CDR3 comprises 15 residues. Trimming removed 4 bases from V and 2 bases from J; junction bases left unmatched: 4. The germline V gene has CDR1 MDHEN and CDR2 SYDVKM. The CDR3 region is CASSSGTGGTYEQYF. In DNA, the CDR3 is TGTGCCAGCAGTTCTGGGACAGGGGGGACCTACGAGCAGTACTTC.

This chain links TRBV28 with TRBJ2-2; 7 nucleotides line up with TRBD2. V was clipped by 7 bases and J by 6 bases; unmatched bases: 14. CDR1 is MDHEN, CDR2 SYDVKM, per germline. The CDR3 runs to 16 residues. CDR3 DNA: TGTGCCAGCACCCAGGGACGCCCGGGGGGTCCCGGGGAGCTGTTTTTT. This gives the protein CASTQGRPGGPGELFF.

The rearrangement joins TRBV5-4 to TRBJ2-7, with 11 bases matching TRBD2. The CDR3 extends over 15 amino acids. Germline V gene lookup returns CDR1 SGHNT and CDR2 YYREEE (reference sequence). J lost 0 bases, V lost 4 bases, and 3 bases had no gene match. The CDR3 DNA sequence: TGTGCCAGCAGCCGTGGACTAGCGGGCTCCTACGAGCAGTACTTC. Protein: CASSRGLAGSYEQYF.

The chain recombines TRBV18 with TRBJ2-3; 12 bases fit TRBD2. The junction had 4 bases not matched to a gene; V was cut back by 0 bases and J by 6 bases. From germline, CDR1 is KGHSH and CDR2 LQKENI. The CDR3 is made up of 16 amino acids. The CDR3 nucleotides read TGTGCCAGCTCACCACCGACTAGCGGGAGAGGCGATACGCAGTATTTT. It translates to CASSPPTSGRGDTQYF.

The chain couples TRBV5-4 to TRBJ2-6, with 7 nucleotides matching TRBD1. CDR1 and CDR2 (germline): SGHNT, YYREEE (reference sequence). There are 16 residues in the CDR3. The trim removed 4 bases at V and 0 bases at J, leaving 4 bases unmatched. CDR3 nucleotide sequence: TGTGCCAGCAGCGAGGGACAGAGCTCTGGGGCCAACGTCCTGACTTTC. It is translated as CASSEGQSSGANVLTF. The variable domain in full, with the rest retrieved from reference TRBV5-4 and TRBJ2-6, is ETGVTQSPTHLIKTRGQQVTLRCSSQSGHNTVSWYQQALGQGPQFIFQYYREEENGRGNFPPRFSGLQFPNYSSELNVNALELDDSALYLCASSEGQSSGANVLTFGAGSRLTVL.

V usage is TRBV5-1 and J usage is TRBJ1-4; D gene unclear. The germline V gene encodes CDR1 SGHRS and CDR2 YFSETQ. This CDR3 comprises 12 residues. The germline V and J ends were trimmed by 2 bases and 8 bases, with 7 bases remaining between them. The CDR3 DNA reads TGCGCCAGCAGCTTCCAAGGCGAAAAACTGTTTTTT. This gives the protein CASSFQGEKLFF. The full variable domain, completed using reference TRBV5-1 and TRBJ1-4, is KAGVTQTPRYLIKTRGQQVTLSCSPISGHRSVSWYQQTPGQGLQFLFEYFSETQRNKGNFPGRFSGRQFSNSRSEMNVSTLELGDSALYLCASSFQGEKLFFGSGTQLSVL.

The chain recombines TRBV28 with TRBJ2-4; 7 bases agree with TRBD1. J gave up 8 bases and V 1 base, and 5 bases lay outside the gene matches. There are 14 residues in the CDR3. CDR1 and CDR2 from the germline V gene are MDHEN and SYDVKM. The CDR3 DNA sequence: TGTGCCAGCAGTTTATACAGGGGTCGTGACATTCAGTACTTC. Protein sequence: CASSLYRGRDIQYF.

The J gene is TRBJ2-1, the V gene TRBV5-1; 10 bases agree with TRBD2. This CDR3 region has 15 residues. CDR1 and CDR2 (germline): SGHRS, YFSETQ. V shed 2 bases, J shed 6 bases, and the junction held 5 bases outside the gene matches. The CDR3 here is CASSFESGRGNEQFF. The CDR3 region has the DNA TGCGCCAGCAGCTTTGAAAGCGGGAGGGGCAATGAGCAGTTCTTC. Complete variable domain (other parts from reference TRBV5-1 and TRBJ2-1): KAGVTQTPRYLIKTRGQQVTLSCSPISGHRSVSWYQQTPGQGLQFLFEYFSETQRNKGNFPGRFSGRQFSNSRSEMNVSTLELGDSALYLCASSFESGRGNEQFFGPGTRLTVL.

V and J are TRBV5-4 and TRBJ2-7; no firm D call. Per the germline V gene, CDR1 is SGHNT and CDR2 is YYREEE (reference sequence). Trimming shortened V by 2 bases and J by 3 bases, and 15 bases separated the two germline ends. The CDR3 consists of 15 residues. CDR3 coding DNA: TGTGCCAGCAGCTTTTCGCGAGATACTAACTACGAGCAGTACTTC. This sequence encodes CASSFSRDTNYEQYF.